The 22 T cell receptor beta chains given below trace back to one sample, sequenced in a study of T cell changes during pregnancy in multiple sclerosis. Profiled with immunoSEQ multiplex PCR; TCRdb holds only in-frame clones, not every one. The repertoire holds approximately 41,000 clones, with 80% to 95% as singletons. Here the sequenced sample was CD8+ T cells from peripheral blood mononuclear cells, taken in the first trimester of pregnancy. The receptors were sampled from a female donor with multiple sclerosis, enrolled in a pregnancy study.

The chain employs TRBV19 and TRBJ1-5, with D tentatively TRBD1 (5 bases). From germline, CDR1 is LNHDA and CDR2 SQIVND (reference sequence). V gave up 7 bases and J gave up 3 bases, with 13 bases separating them. CDR3 size: 14 residues. The CDR3 nucleotides read TGTGCCAGTATCCCCGGGGGGATCAATCAGCCCCAGCATTTT. Translation gives CASIPGGINQPQHF.

The rearrangement links TRBV7-6 to TRBJ1-1, with 7 bases identical to TRBD1. V lost 5 bases to trimming and J lost 8 bases; unmatched junction nucleotides: 11. This CDR3 is built from 14 residues. The V gene's germline CDR1 is SGHVS and CDR2 FNYEAQ. The CDR3 region is CASSPTTGQAEAFF. CDR3 in DNA: TGTGCCAGCAGCCCTACGACTGGACAGGCCGAAGCTTTCTTT.

The chain uses TRBV4-1 and TRBJ1-5; D is unresolved. Trimming took 0 bases from V and 8 from J, leaving 17 bases between them. The CDR3 runs to 16 residues. Germline loops: CDR1 MGHRA, CDR2 YSYEKL. CDR3 amino acids: CASSQDPITRMEPQHF. CDR3 bases: TGCGCCAGCAGCCAAGATCCGATTACTAGAATGGAGCCCCAGCATTTT.

CDR3 coding DNA: TGCGCCAGCAGTGAGGGGACTGGCTCCTACGAGCAGTACTTC. Its protein product is CASSEGTGSYEQYF. This rearrangement joins TRBV10-1 to TRBJ2-5; weak D call: TRBD2 (6 bases). Near its end, the DNA agrees better with TRBJ2-7, so the J call may be wrong. Looked up from germline, CDR1 is WNHNN and CDR2 is SYGVQD (reference sequence). The CDR3 length is 14 residues.

The table lists this clone with a count of one. The chain carries TRBV4-1 and TRBJ2-1; 7 bases are shared with TRBD1. Germline V gene sequence: CDR1 MGHRA, CDR2 YSYEKL. This CDR3 region has 15 residues. V was pared by 3 bases and J by 3 bases, with 5 bases of the junction left unmatched. The DNA for the CDR3 is TGCGCCAGCAGCCAGTCCGGGACAGTCTACAATGAGCAGTTCTTC. Translating it yields CASSQSGTVYNEQFF.

This chain connects TRBV7-6 to TRBJ1-4, with D perhaps matching TRBD1 (6 bases). Trimming took 4 bases from V and 5 from J, leaving 29 bases between them. There are 20 residues in the CDR3. The germline V gene has CDR1 SGHVS and CDR2 FNYEAQ. CDR3 loop: CASSSYGRDILILANEKLFF. The CDR3 DNA is TGTGCCAGCAGCTCTTACGGCCGGGACATATTAATTTTAGCGAATGAAAAACTGTTTTTT.

This clone was picked up a small number of times. The chain carries TRBV6-4 and TRBJ1-5, with D maybe TRBD1 (5 bases). The CDR3 sequence is 14 residues long. The V end lost 3 bases, the J end lost 0 bases, and 6 bases lay between the germline ends. Germline assignment: CDR1 MRHNA and CDR2 SNTAGT. Here the CDR3 reads CASSEGLSNQPQHF. DNA for the CDR3: TGTGCCAGCAGTGAGGGGCTTAGCAATCAGCCCCAGCATTTT.

This clone was picked up one time. This chain joins TRBV27 and TRBJ2-7, with D perhaps TRBD2 (5 bases). The germline V and J ends were trimmed by 3 bases and 3 bases, with 9 bases remaining between them. The CDR3 covers 13 residues. CDR1 is MNHEY and CDR2 is SMNVEV in the germline V gene (reference sequence). CDR3 DNA: TGTGCCAGCAGTTTGCGGGCTTACTACGAGCAGTACTTC. This codes for CASSLRAYYEQYF.

This chain links TRBV7-9 with TRBJ2-7; D perhaps matches TRBD2 (6 bases). In germline, CDR1 is SEHNR, CDR2 FQNEAQ (reference sequence). The CDR3 consists of 14 residues. V dropped 8 bases and J dropped 2 bases, with 16 bases sitting between them. CDR3 region: CASDDAGRTYEQYF. CDR3 in DNA: TGTGCCAGCGACGACGCGGGACGGACCTACGAGCAGTACTTC.

The rearrangement joins TRBV29-1 to TRBJ2-1; 10 nucleotides match TRBD1. V dropped 3 bases and J dropped 6; count of bases not matched to a gene: 11. The length of the CDR3 is 16 residues. Germline lookup yields CDR1 SQVTM and CDR2 ANQGSEA. DNA of the CDR3: TGCAGCGTTGAGGGGGGGGGACAGGGGCCGATCAATGAGCAGTTCTTC. Amino acid sequence: CSVEGGGQGPINEQFF.

The V and J genes are TRBV29-1 and TRBJ2-3, with 11 bases aligning to TRBD2. The CDR3 runs to 15 residues. V shed 6 bases, J shed 2 bases, and the junction held 7 bases outside the gene matches. Germline CDR1 SQVTM, CDR2 ANQGSEA. CDR3 coding DNA: TGCAGCGTAGCCGGGACTAGCGGAAACACAGATACGCAGTATTTT. This codes for CSVAGTSGNTDTQYF.

This clone was counted a few times. This chain's CDR3 is CASRPSTGPNTEAFF. The CDR3 coding sequence is TGTGCCAGCAGACCTTCGACAGGGCCGAACACTGAAGCTTTCTTT. V is TRBV11-2 and J is TRBJ1-1, with 7 positions matching TRBD1. The V segment lost 6 bases and the J segment 1 base; nucleotides outside the gene matches: 8. The CDR3 has 15 amino acids. Germline loops: CDR1 SGHAT, CDR2 FQNNGV.

The J gene is TRBJ2-3, the V gene TRBV6-4; D perhaps matches TRBD1 (7 bases). CDR3 length: 16 amino acids. Germline loops: CDR1 MRHNA, CDR2 SNTAGT. V was shortened by 3 bases and J by 1 base, with 14 bases between the two germline ends. In DNA form, the CDR3 reads TGTGCCAGCAGTGAAGCTGGGGGGACAGGCACAGATACGCAGTATTTT. It specifies CASSEAGGTGTDTQYF.

The CDR3 nucleotides read TGTGCCAGCAGCCAAGTCGAGGGGGATGAGCAGTTCTTC. Protein: CASSQVEGDEQFF. The V and J genes are TRBV4-2 and TRBJ2-1; D is perhaps TRBD1 (6 bases). The germline CDR1 and CDR2 sequences are LGHNA and YNFKEQ. Trimming removed 1 base at V and 8 bases at J, with 9 bases between. This CDR3 spans 13 amino acids.

The chain uses TRBV5-1 and TRBJ2-2; 8 bases are a match to TRBD1. The CDR3 extends over 16 amino acids. Losses at the gene ends were 2 bases for V and 3 bases for J; bases not matched to a gene: 6. Per the germline V gene, CDR1 is SGHRS and CDR2 is YFSETQ. The CDR3 here is CASSFAGGSDTGELFF. DNA for the CDR3: TGCGCCAGCAGCTTCGCAGGGGGCTCGGACACCGGGGAGCTGTTTTTT.

The rearrangement uses TRBV6-1 and TRBJ1-2, with unresolved D. In germline, CDR1 is MNHNS, CDR2 SASEGT. This CDR3 contains 11 residues. Trimming stripped 10 bases from V and 4 bases from J, with 10 bases between. Here the CDR3 reads CAISVPYGYTF. In DNA form, the CDR3 reads TGTGCCATCTCAGTCCCCTATGGCTACACCTTC.

The V call is TRBV27, the J call TRBJ2-1; no reliable D call. Germline lookup yields CDR1 MNHEY and CDR2 SMNVEV (reference sequence). This CDR3 region has 13 residues. Between the trimmed V and J ends, which lost 5 bases and 4 bases, there was a span of 9 bases. The CDR3 loop is CASSPRGYNEQFF. The CDR3 DNA sequence: TGTGCCAGCAGTCCCCGCGGATACAATGAGCAGTTCTTC.

The chain carries TRBV5-4 and TRBJ1-1; no firm D call. The CDR3 contains 13 residues. Germline V gene data show CDR1 as SGHNT and CDR2 as YYREEE (reference sequence). The V end was cut by 2 bases, the J end by 6 bases, with 11 bases between. CDR3 nucleotides: TGTGCCAGCAGCTTTTGGCATAACGCTGAAGCTTTCTTT. Translated, it gives CASSFWHNAEAFF.

V usage is TRBV4-1 and J usage is TRBJ2-7; 7 positions agree with TRBD2. CDR1 and CDR2 (germline): MGHRA, YSYEKL. V dropped 4 bases and J dropped 5; count of bases not matched to a gene: 5. The CDR3 spans 13 residues. CDR3 sequence reads: CASSPVAGDEQYF. In DNA, the CDR3 is TGCGCCAGCAGCCCCGTGGCGGGGGACGAGCAGTACTTC.

As concerns this clone: The DNA is left out, because the CDR3 cannot be placed on it with certainty; the CDR3 is given as TCRdb lists it. The gene calls are TRBV27 and TRBJ2-1; the DNA was not compared with TRBD1, the D call given in the table. Per germline, CDR1 MNHEY and CDR2 SMNVEV (reference sequence). The CDR3 has 14 amino acids, counting both end residues. The CDR3 here is CASSFLAGGDEQFF.

This clone has just one count. CDR3 protein: CASSISLAGSAYEQYF. In nucleotides, the CDR3 is TGTGCCAGTAGTATTTCGCTAGCGGGGTCTGCCTACGAGCAGTACTTC. V and J are TRBV19 and TRBJ2-7; 9 bases line up with TRBD2. V dropped 3 bases and J dropped 2; count of bases not matched to a gene: 8. Germline CDR1 and CDR2: LNHDA and SQIVND (reference sequence). This CDR3 contains 16 residues.

The rearrangement uses TRBV12-5 and TRBJ2-3; 9 positions agree with TRBD1. This CDR3 comprises 15 residues. Losses at the gene ends were 5 bases for V and 2 bases for J; bases not matched to a gene: 5. Germline V lookup: CDR1 LGHNT, CDR2 FRNRAP. CDR3 DNA: TGTGCTAGTGGTGCGGACAGGGGCTACACAGATACGCAGTATTTT. This translates into CASGADRGYTDTQYF. Supplemented by reference TRBV12-5 and TRBJ2-3, the full variable domain reads DARVTQTPRHKVTEMGQEVTMRCQPILGHNTVFWYRQTMMQGLELLAYFRNRAPLDDSGMPKDRFSAEMPDATLATLKIQPSEPRDSAVYFCASGADRGYTDTQYFGPGTRLTVL.